The 27 T cell receptor beta chains reported below all come from one sample, sequenced in a study of chemoradiotherapy in HPV16-positive cancers. Profiled with immunoSEQ multiplex PCR; TCRdb holds only in-frame clones, not every one. This sample has tens of thousands of clones, with 92% found just once. Sequencing was performed on blood, taken from a patient who underwent chemoradiotherapy. Every receptor here comes from a human donor with HPV-associated anogenital cancer.

The chain carries TRBV14 and TRBJ2-7; 8 nucleotides align to TRBD1. With 5 bases clipped from V and 2 bases from J, the junction kept 5 bases outside the gene matches. This CDR3 is built from 14 residues. Germline-derived CDR1 and CDR2 are SGHDN and FVKESK. This CDR3 reads CASSDQDRAYEQYF. The CDR3 nucleotides read TGTGCCAGCAGCGATCAGGACAGGGCCTACGAGCAGTACTTC.

The chain couples TRBV2 to TRBJ1-4; TRBD1 is a possible D gene (5 bases). CDR3 length: 14 residues. V was cut by 6 bases and J by 4 bases, with 12 bases left in between. CDR1 is SNHLY and CDR2 is FYNNEI in the germline V gene. This chain's CDR3 is CASRGTENNEKLFF. DNA for the CDR3: TGTGCCAGCAGGGGGACGGAGAATAATGAAAAACTGTTTTTT.

This chain joins TRBV6-6 and TRBJ1-5, with a weak D call TRBD1 (6 bases). This CDR3 contains 16 residues. Trimming stripped 2 bases from V and 1 base from J, with 12 bases between. Germline V gene data show CDR1 as MNHNY and CDR2 as SVGAGI (reference sequence). The CDR3 here is CASSYVARGSNQPQHF. The CDR3 DNA sequence: TGTGCCAGCAGTTACGTCGCGAGGGGGAGCAATCAGCCCCAGCATTTT.

CDR3 DNA sequence: TGTGCCAGCAGCGTAGTTGGGACAGGGGGAATTACCGGGGAGCTGTTTTTT. It encodes CASSVVGTGGITGELFF. This chain uses TRBV9 with TRBJ2-2, with TRBD1 identical over 11 bases. CDR1 and CDR2 from the germline V gene are SGDLS and YYNGEE. CDR3 length: 17 amino acids. J lost 5 bases, V lost 0 bases, and 6 bases had no gene match.

The chain is built from TRBV7-3 and TRBJ2-1; a weak D match, TRBD2 (7 bases). The CDR3 sequence is 17 residues long. Germline V gene lookup returns CDR1 SGHTA and CDR2 FQGTGA. V dropped 1 base and J dropped 5 bases, with 18 bases sitting between them. CDR3 in DNA: TGTGCCAGCAGCTTAAGGTCGGGGGGCCGGTCCAACAATGAGCAGTTCTTC. It yields the protein CASSLRSGGRSNNEQFF.

The chain uses TRBV5-1 and TRBJ2-1, with D hard to call. CDR1 SGHRS and CDR2 YFSETQ come from the germline V gene. The CDR3 has 15 amino acids. The V gene lost 0 bases and the J gene lost 8 bases, with 15 bases spanning the gap. CDR3 nucleotide sequence: TGCGCCAGCAGCTTGGCCAAAGGCAGAGGCGATGAGCAGTTCTTC. Amino acids: CASSLAKGRGDEQFF.

The chain recombines TRBV19 with TRBJ2-2; 9 nucleotides agree with TRBD2. Germline CDR1 reads LNHDA; CDR2 reads SQIVND (reference sequence). There are 16 residues in the CDR3. Trimming took 5 bases from V and 8 from J; bases not matched to a gene: 12. CDR3 bases: TGTGCCAGTAGTTTCCCTAGCGGGGCCGGCGTGGGGGAGCTGTTTTTT. Translated: CASSFPSGAGVGELFF. Full variable domain (rest looked up from reference TRBV19 and TRBJ2-2): DGGITQSPKYLFRKEGQNVTLSCEQNLNHDAMYWYRQDPGQGLRLIYYSQIVNDFQKGDIAEGYSVSREKKESFPLTVTSAQKNPTAFYLCASSFPSGAGVGELFFGEGSRLTVL.

This chain links TRBV18 with TRBJ1-1; D unresolved. The CDR3 is made up of 15 amino acids. CDR1 is KGHSH, CDR2 LQKENI, per germline. Between the trimmed V and J ends, which lost 2 bases and 1 base, there was a span of 11 bases. The CDR3 reads CASSPSARQNTEAFF. The CDR3 region has the DNA TGTGCCAGCTCACCATCAGCGAGGCAGAACACTGAAGCTTTCTTT.

This chain joins TRBV18 and TRBJ2-3, with TRBD1 matching over 8 bases. CDR3 length: 15 amino acids. After removal of 6 bases from V and 3 bases from J, the junction contained 8 bases not matched to a gene. Germline CDR1 reads KGHSH; CDR2 reads LQKENI. The CDR3 bases are TGTGCCAGCTCGCTAAGACAGGGGAATACAGATACGCAGTATTTT. It is translated as CASSLRQGNTDTQYF.

The chain has TRBV28 and TRBJ1-2, with D unclear. This CDR3 has 15 amino acids. Germline CDR1 and CDR2: MDHEN and SYDVKM. V gave up 1 base and J gave up 7 bases, with 16 bases separating them. CDR3 residues: CASSLSTGNLGGYTF. In DNA form, the CDR3 reads TGTGCCAGCAGTTTATCAACGGGAAATCTCGGTGGCTACACCTTC.

The chain uses TRBV18 and TRBJ2-3; 9 positions agree with TRBD1. Looked up from germline, CDR1 is KGHSH and CDR2 is LQKENI. The CDR3 sequence is 15 residues long. The ends lost 3 bases at V and 2 bases at J; junction bases unmatched: 3. CDR3 sequence (DNA): TGTGCCAGCTCACCGGACAGGGGATTCACAGATACGCAGTATTTT. Translation gives CASSPDRGFTDTQYF.

The genes are TRBV6-6 and TRBJ2-1; 8 bases agree with TRBD1. V shed 6 bases and J 12 bases; nucleotides not matched to a gene: 19. Germline V gene lookup returns CDR1 MNHNY and CDR2 SVGAGI (reference sequence). The CDR3 length is 16 residues. CDR3 residues: CASSTIRDRRSKGQFF. CDR3 nucleotide sequence: TGTGCCAGCAGCACTATCCGGGACAGGCGGTCCAAGGGGCAGTTCTTC.

The rearrangement uses TRBV19 and TRBJ1-5; D not certain. V dropped 3 bases and J dropped 0 bases, with 6 bases sitting between them. This CDR3 is 14 amino acids long. CDR1 LNHDA and CDR2 SQIVND come from the germline V gene (reference sequence). The CDR3 DNA reads TGTGCCAGTAGTATTTGGGATAGCAATCAGCCCCAGCATTTT. This translates into CASSIWDSNQPQHF.

This rearrangement joins TRBV29-1 to TRBJ1-2, with D hard to call. The V end was cut by 3 bases, the J end by 5 bases, with 7 bases between. Germline V gene sequence: CDR1 SQVTM, CDR2 ANQGSEA. CDR3 length: 11 residues. CDR3 nucleotides: TGCAGCGTTGATTCGGGGTATGGCTACACCTTC. Translated: CSVDSGYGYTF.

The genes are TRBV4-3 and TRBJ1-3; D gene unclear. V was clipped by 0 bases and J by 2 bases, with 5 bases between them. CDR1 LGHNA and CDR2 YSLEER come from the germline V gene. The CDR3 has 14 residues. CDR3 sequence (DNA): TGCGCCAGCAGCCAAGATAGAGCTGGAAACACCATATATTTT. This encodes CASSQDRAGNTIYF.

This clone was observed a handful of times. V and J are TRBV7-2 and TRBJ2-2; 10 bases align to TRBD1. The germline V gene has CDR1 SGHTA and CDR2 FQGNSA. The CDR3 spans 16 residues. J gave up 2 bases and V 5 bases, and 5 bases lay outside the gene matches. Here the CDR3 DNA reads TGTGCCAGCAGCCAGACAGGGGGCGGCAACACCGGGGAGCTGTTTTTT. Protein: CASSQTGGGNTGELFF.

This rearrangement joins TRBV21-1 to TRBJ2-7; the table's TRBD1 call for D was not verified on the DNA. TRBV21-1 is annotated as a pseudogene. The CDR3 runs 15 residues. The CDR3: CASSKSPVTEYEQYF. CDR3 DNA sequence: TGTGCCAGCAGCAAAAGTCCTGTCACAGAATACGAGCAGTACTTC.

The chain joins TRBV11-2 to TRBJ1-1, with 10 bases identical to TRBD1. The CDR3 extends over 16 amino acids. The V and J ends lost 2 bases and 4 bases, in that order; junction bases with no gene match: 7. In germline, CDR1 is SGHAT, CDR2 FQNNGV. CDR3 sequence reads: CASSLFRGTGATEAFF. CDR3 nucleotides: TGTGCCAGCAGCTTATTCCGTGGGACAGGGGCCACTGAAGCTTTCTTT.

V and J are TRBV27 and TRBJ2-5, with D possibly being TRBD1 or TRBD2 (5 bases each). Germline assignment: CDR1 MNHEY and CDR2 SMNVEV (reference sequence). The CDR3 totals 14 residues. V was shortened by 6 bases and J by 2 bases, with 13 bases between the two germline ends. The CDR3 bases are TGTGCCAGCAGCATTCGGGACGGACAAGAGACCCAGTACTTC. Translation: CASSIRDGQETQYF.

The genes are TRBV13 and TRBJ1-2; perhaps TRBD1 as D (6 bases). The germline V gene has CDR1 PRHDT and CDR2 FYEKMQ (reference sequence). V lost 3 bases and J lost 4, with 15 bases in between. The CDR3 loop spans 15 amino acids. For the CDR3, the DNA is TGTGCCAGCAGCTTCAAACAGAGGGGGGGCTATGGCTACACCTTC. This sequence encodes CASSFKQRGGYGYTF.

This chain uses TRBV28 with TRBJ2-4; a weak D match, TRBD1 (6 bases). CDR3 length: 15 residues. Trimming removed 6 bases at V and 2 bases at J, with 14 bases between. Germline V gene lookup returns CDR1 MDHEN and CDR2 SYDVKM. The DNA of the CDR3 is TGTGCCAGCAGCTGGGCCGGGACAACCAAAAACATTCAGTACTTC. Translation: CASSWAGTTKNIQYF. Complete variable domain (other parts from reference TRBV28 and TRBJ2-4): DVKVTQSSRYLVKRTGEKVFLECVQDMDHENMFWYRQDPGLGLRLIYFSYDVKMKEKGDIPEGYSVSREKKERFSLILESASTNQTSMYLCASSWAGTTKNIQYFGAGTRLSVL.

This sequence joins TRBV7-9 and TRBJ1-6; 7 nucleotides agree with TRBD1. The CDR3 is made up of 15 amino acids. V lost 6 bases to trimming and J lost 6 bases; unmatched junction nucleotides: 8. The germline V gene has CDR1 SEHNR and CDR2 FQNEAQ (reference sequence). The CDR3 is CASRPQGGVNSPLHF. The CDR3 coding sequence is TGTGCCAGCAGGCCGCAGGGGGGGGTTAATTCACCCCTCCACTTT.

The chain combines TRBV6-1 with TRBJ2-5, with 16 bases matching TRBD2. The V gene's germline CDR1 is MNHNS and CDR2 SASEGT. V trimming: 2 bases; J trimming: 6 bases; junction bases outside the gene matches: 12. CDR3 length: 19 residues. The CDR3 protein is CASSETSGTSGGAKKTQYF. CDR3 DNA sequence: TGTGCCAGCAGTGAAACCTCCGGGACTAGCGGGGGGGCCAAAAAGACCCAGTACTTC.

This rearrangement joins TRBV19 to TRBJ2-6; 7 bases are a match to TRBD2. The J segment lost 0 bases and the V segment lost 6 bases, leaving 2 bases of the junction unmatched. The germline V gene encodes CDR1 LNHDA and CDR2 SQIVND (reference sequence). There are 15 residues in the CDR3. The CDR3 DNA reads as TGTGCCAGTAGGGGGGGGGTCTCTGGGGCCAACGTCCTGACTTTC. This encodes CASRGGVSGANVLTF.

The chain joins TRBV18 to TRBJ2-3, with 7 positions matching TRBD1. The V gene's germline CDR1 is KGHSH and CDR2 LQKENI. Trimming at V came to 3 bases and at J to 4 bases, leaving 1 base not matched to a gene. CDR3 length equals 13 residues. The CDR3 sequence is CASSPTGSDTQYF. CDR3 DNA: TGTGCCAGCTCACCGACAGGGTCAGATACGCAGTATTTT. Full variable domain (remainder filled in from reference TRBV18 and TRBJ2-3): NAGVMQNPRHLVRRRGQEARLRCSPMKGHSHVYWYRQLPEEGLKFMVYLQKENIIDESGMPKERFSAEFPKEGPSILRIQQVVRGDSAAYFCASSPTGSDTQYFGPGTRLTVL.

The V call is TRBV27, the J call TRBJ2-7; the D is unclear. V lost 5 bases to trimming and J lost 4 bases, with 18 bases between them. The CDR3 loop spans 15 amino acids. CDR1 and CDR2 from the germline V gene are MNHEY and SMNVEV (reference sequence). The CDR3 DNA reads as TGTGCCAGCAGTACGCGAGGTAGGATCGGGTACGAGCAGTACTTC. Translated, it gives CASSTRGRIGYEQYF.

The chain carries TRBV2 and TRBJ2-3; TRBD2 matches 8 bases. Per germline, CDR1 SNHLY and CDR2 FYNNEI. This CDR3 comprises 11 residues. V trimming: 8 bases; J trimming: 10 bases; junction bases outside the gene matches: 5. The CDR3 nucleotides read TGTGCCAGCGCGGGACTAGTGGCGCAGTATTTT. Its translation is CASAGLVAQYF.